The T cell receptor (beta chain) described here comes from a study of monozygotic twins with inflammatory bowel disease. General observations from the study: Findings did not support one strong IBD-associated signal or clonotype. Since immunosuppressive treatments differed, patient repertoires may have gained added variability.

Each donor supplied around 2.3 ml of blood. Whole-blood total RNA was extracted without T cell sorting. Germline V gives CDR1 DFQATT, CDR2 SNEGSKA (reference sequence). The CDR3 is made up of 15 amino acids. As regards this clonotype: The target antigen is unknown.

TCRdb processed the 5' RACE reads again and assigns one entry to each CDR3 protein, with no DNA. The table gives approximately 330,000 distinct CDR3 sequences; the top ten clones make up approximately 2% of it. The TCR originated in a human donor with ulcerative colitis or Crohn's disease, or a healthy co-twin of an affected twin (not recorded which). Sequencing input: blood. The J gene is TRBJ2-4, the V gene TRBV20-1. The CDR3 sequence is CSARTEMLAKNIQYF.